The TCR beta chain under discussion was sequenced for a study of beta chain features in type 1 diabetes. In germline, CDR1 is SEHNR, CDR2 FQNEAQ (reference sequence). CDR3 length: 16 residues. Trimming stripped 3 bases from V and 0 bases from J, with 12 bases between. Expressed TCRB transcripts were sequenced because the entire RNA isolate underwent reverse transcription. The assay was immunoSEQ multiplex PCR, and TCRdb's table has in-frame clones only and misses some. The table records 900,000 or so clones, about 17% of them present only once. Sequenced: naive CD4+ T cells from blood. The sequence came from a woman between 18 and 29 years old in good health. J is TRBJ2-4 and V is TRBV7-9, with a tentative D call TRBD2 (6 bases). The CDR3 nucleotides are TGTGCCAGCAGCTTCGGAGCGGGTCTAGCCAAAAACATTCAGTACTTC. Amino acid sequence: CASSFGAGLAKNIQYF.